These 7 T cell receptor beta chains were sequenced from one sample in a study of blood T cell repertoires in COVID-19 (dated by TCRdb to between 2020 and 2021). The library came from the immunoSEQ multiplex PCR assay. Not all clones reach the TCRdb copy of this immuneACCESS table, which keeps in-frame sequences only. Checked studies attribute under half of the gap to unresolved V genes and leave the rest unexplained. Counted in this sample were around 18,000 clones; approximately 92% of them appeared once. Around 13% of the sample is held by the ten biggest clonotypes. Specimen: peripheral blood. Receptors were obtained from a man aged 55 to 70 with active COVID-19.

The chain joins TRBV30 to TRBJ1-5; 9 bases are shared with TRBD1. Germline trimming cut 2 bases from V and 6 bases from J; bases unmatched to any gene: 5. This CDR3 is built from 14 residues. CDR1 is GTSNPN, CDR2 SVGIG, per germline (reference sequence). Written as DNA, the CDR3 is TGTGCCTGGAGTCCGGGACAGGGCGCTCAGCCCCAGCATTTT. It encodes CAWSPGQGAQPQHF.

The chain recombines TRBV27 with TRBJ2-1; 11 nucleotides match TRBD2. CDR3 length equals 17 residues. V lost 4 bases to trimming and J lost 7 bases; unmatched junction nucleotides: 12. Germline loops: CDR1 MNHEY, CDR2 SMNVEV (reference sequence). As DNA, the CDR3 is TGTGCCAGCAGTTCACCTAGAGGGACTAGCGGACGGAATGAGCAGTTCTTC. Amino acid sequence: CASSSPRGTSGRNEQFF.

The chain couples TRBV2 to TRBJ2-1; 16 nucleotides line up with TRBD2. The CDR3 loop spans 18 amino acids. J was trimmed by 1 base and V by 6 bases; bases with no gene match: 6. Germline V gives CDR1 SNHLY, CDR2 FYNNEI. CDR3 sequence reads: CASSPGTSGGASYNEQFF. CDR3 nucleotide sequence: TGTGCCAGCAGCCCCGGGACTAGCGGGGGGGCGTCCTACAATGAGCAGTTCTTC.

The rearrangement joins TRBV6-5 to TRBJ1-6; D perhaps matches TRBD1 (6 bases). From germline, CDR1 is MNHEY and CDR2 SVGAGI. The V and J ends lost 5 bases and 7 bases respectively, with 15 bases between them. The CDR3 is made up of 15 amino acids. CDR3 region: CASSRGGGANSPLHF. The DNA of the CDR3 is TGTGCCAGCAGTCGGGGAGGGGGGGCAAATTCACCCCTCCACTTT.

This clone occurred once. The chain carries TRBV19 and TRBJ2-7; TRBD2 agrees at 14 bases. The CDR3 length is 15 residues. V lost 5 bases, J lost 6 bases, and 6 bases stayed unmatched. The V gene's germline CDR1 is LNHDA and CDR2 SQIVND (reference sequence). The CDR3 nucleotides are TGTGCCAGTAGTCTCGGACTAGCGGGGGGAGGCGAGCAGTACTTC. Translated: CASSLGLAGGGEQYF.

V usage is TRBV10-3 and J usage is TRBJ2-1, with D maybe TRBD1 (5 bases). The germline CDR1 and CDR2 sequences are ENHRY and SYGVKD. Trimming took 6 bases from V and 7 from J, leaving 13 bases between them. This CDR3 has 13 residues. CDR3 DNA: TGTGCCATCAGGGACGAAGGGGTTAATGAGCAGTTCTTC. Translated: CAIRDEGVNEQFF.

V and J are TRBV18 and TRBJ2-2, with D perhaps TRBD1 (6 bases). Trimming shortened V by 5 bases and J by 5 bases, and 9 bases separated the two germline ends. This CDR3 spans 13 amino acids. From germline, CDR1 is KGHSH and CDR2 LQKENI. The CDR3: CASSSGQTGELFF. Here the CDR3 DNA reads TGTGCCAGCTCATCAGGACAGACCGGGGAGCTGTTTTTT.